This TCR beta chain appears in the sequencing data of a study of type 1 and type 2 diabetes patients. Trimming stripped 6 bases from V and 8 bases from J, with 13 bases between. This CDR3 is 13 amino acids long. Germline CDR1 reads WNHNN; CDR2 reads SYGVQD (reference sequence). Amplification started from genomic DNA. Amplification of the beta chain CDR3 used 30 forward and 13 reverse multiplex primers. TCRdb redid the calling of the multiplex PCR reads with MiXCR, one entry per CDR3 protein. Here the sample spans 250,000 or so distinct CDR3 sequences, around 47% being singletons. All diabetic donors were classified as either type 1 or type 2 diabetes.

The sequencing input was peripheral blood mononuclear cells (PBMCs). V and J are TRBV10-1 and TRBJ2-2, with D tentatively TRBD2 (6 bases). The receptor's source is a man younger than 35 with type 2 diabetes. The CDR3 loop reads CASREGNLGELFF. In nucleotides, the CDR3 is TGCGCCAGCAGGGAGGGAAACCTGGGGGAGCTGTTTTTT.